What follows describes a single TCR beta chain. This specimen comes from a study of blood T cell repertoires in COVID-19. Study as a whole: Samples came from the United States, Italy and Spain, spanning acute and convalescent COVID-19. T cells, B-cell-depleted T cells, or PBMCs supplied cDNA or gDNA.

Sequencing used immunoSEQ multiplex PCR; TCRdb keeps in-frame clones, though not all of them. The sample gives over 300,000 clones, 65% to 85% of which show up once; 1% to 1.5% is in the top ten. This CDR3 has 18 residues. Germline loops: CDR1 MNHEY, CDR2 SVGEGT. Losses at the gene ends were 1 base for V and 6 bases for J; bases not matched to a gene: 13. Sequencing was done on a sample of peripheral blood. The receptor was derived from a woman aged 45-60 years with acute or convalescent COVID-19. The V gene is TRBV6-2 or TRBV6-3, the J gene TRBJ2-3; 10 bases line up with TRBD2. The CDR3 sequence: CASSYWLAGASFADTQYF. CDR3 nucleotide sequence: TGTGCCAGCAGTTACTGGCTAGCGGGGGCTTCCTTCGCGGATACGCAGTATTTT.